This T cell receptor (beta chain) was captured in a study of T cell responses to AZD1222 COVID-19 vaccine. Study-level results: None of the repertoires were sampled until the peak T cell response had passed.

The CDR3 loop spans 15 amino acids. The V and J ends lost 3 bases and 1 base respectively, with 10 bases between them. Germline V CDR1 and CDR2: LGHDT, YNNKEL (reference sequence). This clone was detected only once. Its antigen is not identified. TCRdb's table, derived via immunoSEQ multiplex PCR, lists solely in-frame clones and lacks some. The table records roughly 180,000 clones, about 90% of them present only once. The material sequenced was peripheral blood, taken on day 0 of AZD1222 vaccination. The V and J genes are TRBV3-1 (or the pseudogene TRBV3-2) and TRBJ2-4; D unresolved. This clonotype was sampled from an adult in good health. CDR3 residues: CASSHGSHAKNIQYF. CDR3 nucleotides: TGTGCCAGCAGCCACGGCAGCCATGCCAAAAACATTCAGTACTTC.